The rows below give T cell receptor beta chains drawn from one sample of a study of response to subunit inactivated influenza vaccine. TCRdb processed the RT-PCR reads anew with MiXCR; each CDR3 protein has one entry. There are a few hundred thousand distinct CDR3 sequences in the sample; about 15% occur only once, and around 10% lies in the top ten. The sample consisted of PBMCs from blood, taken about 13 days after vaccination. Every receptor here comes from a man aged 50-60 years who received an inactivated influenza vaccine. Each CDR3 is given with its conserved first and last residue. D genes are given only for firm matches. A clone size is listed for some rows: how often the clone was seen (once, few, many), or a class if it is expanded.

NA	TRBV4-3	TRBJ1-2	NA	TGCGCCAGCAGCCAAGATGTTGGAGACCTCTATGGCTACACCTTC	CASSQDVGDLYGYTF
NA	TRBV14	TRBJ2-6	NA	TGTGCCAGCAGCCAAGATCTTTGGGGGTCTGGGGCCAACGTCCTGACTTTC	CASSQDLWGSGANVLTF
many	TRBV15	TRBJ2-1	NA	TGTGCCACCAGCAGAAGACTGTACAATGAGCAGTTCTTC	CATSRRLYNEQFF
NA	TRBV28	TRBJ1-1	NA	TGTGCCAGCAGACTCTTAGGGACCCTGAACACTGAAGCTTTCTTT	CASRLLGTLNTEAFF
many	TRBV18	TRBJ2-5	TRBD2	TGTGCCAGCTCACCAACTAGCGGAGAAGAGACCCAGTACTTC	CASSPTSGEETQYF
NA	TRBV20-1	TRBJ2-7	TRBD2	TGCAGTGCTGAGAAAGGACTAGATACTACCTACGAGCAGTACTTC	CSAEKGLDTTYEQYF
few	TRBV20-1	TRBJ1-3	NA	TGCAGTGCTAGAGCGGGTCCGGGGGGAAACACCATATATTTT	CSARAGPGGNTIYF
many	TRBV5-1	TRBJ2-3	TRBD2	TGCGCCAGCAGCCTCGGACTAGCGGATAGCACAGATACGCAGTATTTT	CASSLGLADSTDTQYF
many	TRBV28	TRBJ1-1	NA	TGTGCCAGCAGTTTTGACCTGACAGTGAGAGCTTTCTTT	CASSFDLTVRAFF
NA	TRBV18	TRBJ2-3	NA	TGTGCCAGCTCACCGATAGATACGCAGTATTTT	CASSPIDTQYF
NA	TRBV15	TRBJ2-4	NA	TGTGCCACCAGCAGAGACGGTGTGGACAAAAACATTCAGTACTTC	CATSRDGVDKNIQYF
NA	TRBV29-1	TRBJ2-7	TRBD1	TGCAGCGTAAGAGGTGGGTTTGGGACAGACTCTTACGAGCAGTACTTC	CSVRGGFGTDSYEQYF
few	TRBV4-3	TRBJ2-7	NA	TGCGCCAGCAGCCAAGATCCCCGGGATTTTAGCGACGAGCAGTACTTC	CASSQDPRDFSDEQYF
many	TRBV4-3	TRBJ1-6	NA	TGCGCCAGCAGCCCGACAGGTTTTGATTCACCCCTCCACTTT	CASSPTGFDSPLHF
NA	TRBV10-3	TRBJ2-5	TRBD2	TGTGCCACATGTAAGCGGGAGGGCCAAGAGACCCAGTACTTC	CATCKREGQETQYF
NA	TRBV29-1	TRBJ2-1	NA	TGCAGCGTCGGGACTTACCTCTCCTACAATGAGCAGTTCTTC	CSVGTYLSYNEQFF
NA	TRBV5-6	TRBJ2-7	TRBD1	TGTGCCAGCAGCTTTCCGGGACAGGGACCCTACGAGCAGTACTTC	CASSFPGQGPYEQYF
many	TRBV5-5	TRBJ2-5	TRBD2	TGTGCCAGCAGCTCACCGACTAGCGGGGGTAGGCAAGAGACCCAGTACTTC	CASSSPTSGGRQETQYF
few	TRBV28	TRBJ2-5	NA	TGTGCCAGCAGTTTAAATATGAGGCAGCGGAACAACCAAGAGACCCAGTACTTC	CASSLNMRQRNNQETQYF
NA	TRBV19	TRBJ2-6	NA	TGTGCCAGTAGTTCAGGAGGGTACAGCCCTCGCTCTGGGGCCAACGTCCTGACTTTC	CASSSGGYSPRSGANVLTF
NA	TRBV6-2/TRBV6-3	TRBJ2-3	TRBD2	TGTGCCAGCAGAGCCAGACTAGCGGGCCGCAACACAGATACGCAGTATTTT	CASRARLAGRNTDTQYF